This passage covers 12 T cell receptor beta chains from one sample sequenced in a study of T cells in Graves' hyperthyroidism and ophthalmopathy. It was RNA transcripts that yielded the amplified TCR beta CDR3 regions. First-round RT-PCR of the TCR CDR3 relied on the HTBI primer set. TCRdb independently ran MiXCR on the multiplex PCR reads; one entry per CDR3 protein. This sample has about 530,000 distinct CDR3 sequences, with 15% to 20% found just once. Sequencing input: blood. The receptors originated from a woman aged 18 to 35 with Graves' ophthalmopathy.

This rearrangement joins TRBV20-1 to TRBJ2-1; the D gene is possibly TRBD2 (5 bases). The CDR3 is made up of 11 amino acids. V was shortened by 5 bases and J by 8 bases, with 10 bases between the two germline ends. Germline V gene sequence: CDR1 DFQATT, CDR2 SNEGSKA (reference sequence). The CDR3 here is CSAGRLHEQFF. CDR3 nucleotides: TGCAGTGCTGGGAGACTCCATGAGCAGTTCTTC.

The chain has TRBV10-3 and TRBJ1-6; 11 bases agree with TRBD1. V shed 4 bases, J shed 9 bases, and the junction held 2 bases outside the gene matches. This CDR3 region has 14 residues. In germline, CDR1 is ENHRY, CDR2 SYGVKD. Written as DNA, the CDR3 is TGTGCCATCAGTGGGGGGACAGGGGGTTCACCCCTCCACTTT. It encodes CAISGGTGGSPLHF.

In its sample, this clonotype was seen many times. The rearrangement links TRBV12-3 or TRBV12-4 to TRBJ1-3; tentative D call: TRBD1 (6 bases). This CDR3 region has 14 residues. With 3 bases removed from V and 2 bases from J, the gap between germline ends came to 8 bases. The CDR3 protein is CASSLGAAGNTIYF. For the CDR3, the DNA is TGTGCCAGCAGTTTGGGGGCGGCTGGAAACACCATATATTTT.

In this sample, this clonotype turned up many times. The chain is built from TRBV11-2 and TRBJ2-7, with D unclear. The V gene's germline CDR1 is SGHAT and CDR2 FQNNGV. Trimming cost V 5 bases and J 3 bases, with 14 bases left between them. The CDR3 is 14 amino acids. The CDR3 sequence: CASSKTATHYEQYF. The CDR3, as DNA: TGTGCCAGCAGCAAGACGGCTACTCACTACGAGCAGTACTTC.

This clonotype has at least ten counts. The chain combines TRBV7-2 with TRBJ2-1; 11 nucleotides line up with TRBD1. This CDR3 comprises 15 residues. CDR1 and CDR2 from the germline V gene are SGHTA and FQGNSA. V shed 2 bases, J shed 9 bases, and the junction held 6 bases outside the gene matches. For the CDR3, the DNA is TGTGCCAGCAGCTTAACCGGGACAGGGGGTACTGAGCAGTTCTTC. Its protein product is CASSLTGTGGTEQFF.

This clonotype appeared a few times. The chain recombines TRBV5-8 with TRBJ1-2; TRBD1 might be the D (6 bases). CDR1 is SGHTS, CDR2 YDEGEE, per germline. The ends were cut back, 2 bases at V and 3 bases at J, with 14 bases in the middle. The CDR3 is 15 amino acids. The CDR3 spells CASSFQGGIYYGYTF. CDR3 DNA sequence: TGTGCCAGCAGCTTTCAAGGGGGTATCTACTATGGCTACACCTTC.

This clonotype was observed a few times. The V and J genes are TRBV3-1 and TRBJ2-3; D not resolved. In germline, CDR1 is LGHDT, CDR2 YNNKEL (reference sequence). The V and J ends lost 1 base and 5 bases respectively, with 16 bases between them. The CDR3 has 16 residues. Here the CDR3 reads CASSQARTGSVDTQYF. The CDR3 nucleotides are TGTGCCAGCAGCCAAGCCCGGACCGGCTCAGTAGATACGCAGTATTTT.

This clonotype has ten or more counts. CDR3 DNA sequence: TGTGCCAGCAGCCCCCGGGGACAGCTCTACAATGAGCAGTTCTTC. Translating it yields CASSPRGQLYNEQFF. V and J are TRBV11-2 and TRBJ2-1; TRBD1 matches 7 bases. CDR3 size: 15 residues. V shed 5 bases and J 3 bases; nucleotides not matched to a gene: 7. Per germline, CDR1 SGHAT and CDR2 FQNNGV.

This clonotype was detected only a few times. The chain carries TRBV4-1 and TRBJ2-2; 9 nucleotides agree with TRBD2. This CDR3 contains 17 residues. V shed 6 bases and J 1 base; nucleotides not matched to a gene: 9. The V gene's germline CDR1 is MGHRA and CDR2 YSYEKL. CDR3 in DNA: TGCGCCAGCAGGAGAATCCTAGCGGGGCTGAACACCGGGGAGCTGTTTTTT. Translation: CASRRILAGLNTGELFF.

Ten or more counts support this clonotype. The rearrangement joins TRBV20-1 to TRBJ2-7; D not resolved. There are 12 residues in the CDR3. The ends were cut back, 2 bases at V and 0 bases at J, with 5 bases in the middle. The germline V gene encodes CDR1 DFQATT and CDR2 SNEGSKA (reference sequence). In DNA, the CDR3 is TGCAGTGCTAGACCGAGCTCCTACGAGCAGTACTTC. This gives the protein CSARPSSYEQYF.

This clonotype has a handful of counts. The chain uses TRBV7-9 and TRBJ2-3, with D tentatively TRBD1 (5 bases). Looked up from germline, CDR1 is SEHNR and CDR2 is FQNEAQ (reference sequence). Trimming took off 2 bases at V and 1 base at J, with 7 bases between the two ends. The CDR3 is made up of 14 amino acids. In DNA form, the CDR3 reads TGTGCCAGCAGCTTACCCAGGGGCACAGATACGCAGTATTTT. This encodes CASSLPRGTDTQYF. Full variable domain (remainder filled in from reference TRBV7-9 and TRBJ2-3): DTGVSQNPRHKITKRGQNVTFRCDPISEHNRLYWYRQTLGQGPEFLTYFQNEAQLEKSRLLSDRFSAERPKGSFSTLEIQRTEQGDSAMYLCASSLPRGTDTQYFGPGTRLTVL.

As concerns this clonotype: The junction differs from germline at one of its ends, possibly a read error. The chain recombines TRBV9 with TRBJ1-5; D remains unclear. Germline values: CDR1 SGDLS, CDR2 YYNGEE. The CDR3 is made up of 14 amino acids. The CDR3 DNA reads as TGTGCCAGCAACGTAGCGGCAAGTAATCAGCCCCAGCATTTT. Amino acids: CASNVAASNQPQHF.